Below, 29 T cell receptor beta chains from the same sample are listed, as sequenced in a study of CD8 T cells in Susac syndrome (dated by TCRdb to about 2019). The method was the immunoSEQ multiplex PCR assay. RNA was extracted using the RNeasy kit, and roughly 0.5 to 1 ug of the RNA was reverse transcribed with random hexamers. TCRdb took the public reads, trimmed them with fastp at Q25, ran MiXCR for clone calling and kept in-frame beta chains. Every CDR3 protein is listed once, alongside the most common genes and DNA of its rows. The sample includes about 73,000 distinct CDR3 sequences, with roughly 95% observed a single time. The ten largest clones add up to about 0.4% of the sample. Sequenced material: CD8+ T cells from PBMCs. Receptor source: a human donor with multiple sclerosis.

This clonotype was observed a single time. The chain recombines TRBV19 with TRBJ1-4; TRBD1 matches at 10 bases. The V and J ends lost 7 bases and 7 bases, in that order; junction bases with no gene match: 9. Germline values: CDR1 LNHDA, CDR2 SQIVND (reference sequence). This CDR3 is 15 amino acids long. This CDR3 reads CASMPVGTGAEKLFF. CDR3 nucleotide sequence: TGTGCCAGTATGCCGGTAGGGACAGGGGCTGAAAAACTGTTTTTT. The full variable domain, rest sourced from reference TRBV19 and TRBJ1-4, is DGGITQSPKYLFRKEGQNVTLSCEQNLNHDAMYWYRQDPGQGLRLIYYSQIVNDFQKGDIAEGYSVSREKKESFPLTVTSAQKNPTAFYLCASMPVGTGAEKLFFGSGTQLSVL.

The genes are TRBV13 and TRBJ1-2; TRBD1 is a possible D gene (6 bases). This CDR3 region has 13 residues. Per the germline V gene, CDR1 is PRHDT and CDR2 is FYEKMQ (reference sequence). V was trimmed by 0 bases and J by 8 bases, leaving 10 bases between them. This CDR3 is CASSLGDRGGYTF. The CDR3 DNA reads as TGTGCCAGCAGCTTAGGGGACAGAGGCGGCTACACCTTC.

The CDR3, as DNA: TGTGCCAGCAGCTCATTTGGACAGGGGTCCTATGGCTACACCTTC. Translating gives CASSSFGQGSYGYTF. This sequence joins TRBV7-9 and TRBJ1-2, with 9 bases fitting TRBD1. The CDR3 runs 15 residues. Trimming at V came to 4 bases and at J to 4 bases, leaving 7 bases not matched to a gene. CDR1 is SEHNR and CDR2 is FQNEAQ in the germline V gene (reference sequence).

The chain carries TRBV9 and TRBJ2-2; D is unresolved. The V and J ends lost 6 bases and 3 bases respectively, with 6 bases between them. There are 12 residues in the CDR3. The germline CDR1 and CDR2 sequences are SGDLS and YYNGEE. The CDR3 sequence: CASNLDTGELFF. CDR3 DNA: TGTGCCAGCAATTTGGACACCGGGGAGCTGTTTTTT.

A few counts support this clonotype. This chain joins TRBV29-1 and TRBJ2-7; D is uncertain. The V and J ends lost 4 bases and 0 bases respectively, with 10 bases between them. The length of the CDR3 is 13 residues. Germline CDR1 reads SQVTM; CDR2 reads ANQGSEA. The CDR3 loop is CSVAASGSYEQYF. DNA for the CDR3: TGCAGCGTTGCCGCGAGTGGCTCCTACGAGCAGTACTTC.

The J gene is TRBJ2-1, the V gene TRBV7-6; perhaps TRBD2 as D (5 bases). CDR3 length equals 15 residues. Germline V gives CDR1 SGHVS, CDR2 FNYEAQ. The ends were cut back, 11 bases at V and 1 base at J, with 18 bases in the middle. DNA for the CDR3: TGTGCCGGTGGGATGCTAGCTTCGTCCTACAATGAGCAGTTCTTC. Encoded protein: CAGGMLASSYNEQFF.

This chain joins TRBV15 and TRBJ2-4, with unresolved D. CDR3 size: 18 residues. Germline values: CDR1 LNHNV, CDR2 YYDKDF (reference sequence). Trimming removed 5 bases from V and 0 bases from J, with 20 bases in between. CDR3 residues: CATSLRNRRTLAKNIQYF. CDR3 nucleotides: TGTGCCACCAGCTTACGAAATCGGCGAACTCTAGCCAAAAACATTCAGTACTTC.

This chain uses TRBV7-9 with TRBJ2-1; TRBD1 matches at 10 bases. The length of the CDR3 is 15 residues. V lost 2 bases and J lost 9; bases outside the gene matches: 7. Germline CDR1 reads SEHNR; CDR2 reads FQNEAQ (reference sequence). The CDR3 DNA sequence: TGTGCCAGCAGCTTAAGAGACAGGGGGCTGGGTGAGCAGTTCTTC. As protein: CASSLRDRGLGEQFF.

This chain connects TRBV28 to TRBJ2-4; possibly TRBD2 for D (7 bases). Trimming removed 3 bases at V and 3 bases at J, with 21 bases between. The CDR3 is 18 residues long. Germline V gene lookup returns CDR1 MDHEN and CDR2 SYDVKM. Here the CDR3 reads CASSLRGPYGYDKNIQYF. The CDR3 coding sequence is TGTGCCAGCAGTTTGCGGGGGCCATATGGATATGACAAAAACATTCAGTACTTC.

The gene calls are TRBV29-1 and TRBJ2-5; TRBD1 agrees at 7 bases. Losses at the gene ends were 7 bases for V and 2 bases for J; bases not matched to a gene: 4. Per the germline V gene, CDR1 is SQVTM and CDR2 is ANQGSEA. The CDR3 has 12 residues. The CDR3 here is CSGTGPQETQYF. Written as DNA, the CDR3 is TGCAGCGGGACAGGTCCTCAAGAGACCCAGTACTTC. Full variable domain (rest looked up from reference TRBV29-1 and TRBJ2-5): SAVISQKPSRDICQRGTSLTIQCQVDSQVTMMFWYRQQPGQSLTLIATANQGSEATYESGFVIDKFPISRPNLTFSTLTVSNMSPEDSSIYLCSGTGPQETQYFGPGTRLLVL.

The V gene is TRBV20-1, the J gene TRBJ2-7, with a weak D call TRBD1 (5 bases). Trimming cost V 5 bases and J 0 bases, with 11 bases left between them. The CDR3 covers 13 residues. Germline V CDR1 and CDR2: DFQATT, SNEGSKA (reference sequence). The CDR3 sequence is CSAAGHSSYEQYF. As DNA, the CDR3 is TGCAGTGCTGCCGGACACAGCTCCTACGAGCAGTACTTC.

The J gene is TRBJ2-7, the V gene TRBV11-2; 8 bases align to TRBD1. CDR1 and CDR2 (germline): SGHAT, FQNNGV. The ends lost 4 bases at V and 3 bases at J; junction bases unmatched: 8. The CDR3 has 15 residues. In nucleotides, the CDR3 is TGTGCCAGCAGCTCGGACAGGGATGCCCTCTACGAGCAGTACTTC. Its protein product is CASSSDRDALYEQYF.

The chain's CDR3 is CASTIGTGLNQPQHF. The DNA of the CDR3 is TGTGCCAGTACCATTGGGACAGGGCTCAATCAGCCCCAGCATTTT. The V gene is TRBV19, the J gene TRBJ1-5, with 9 positions matching TRBD1. This CDR3 is built from 15 residues. The V gene's germline CDR1 is LNHDA and CDR2 SQIVND (reference sequence). With 7 bases clipped from V and 3 bases from J, the junction kept 7 bases outside the gene matches.

The gene calls are TRBV5-1 and TRBJ2-5; perhaps TRBD2 as D (6 bases). CDR1 SGHRS and CDR2 YFSETQ come from the germline V gene. This CDR3 contains 15 residues. Trimming took 4 bases from V and 1 from J, leaving 14 bases between them. The CDR3 DNA reads as TGCGCCAGCAGCGTAGAGGGACTTTCCCAAGAGACCCAGTACTTC. Translated: CASSVEGLSQETQYF.

This clonotype was seen a single time. This chain links TRBV6-2 or TRBV6-3 with TRBJ2-3; D is undetermined. CDR3 length equals 14 residues. Germline-derived CDR1 and CDR2 are MNHEY and SVGEGT. The V end lost 2 bases, the J end lost 2 bases, and 8 bases lay between the germline ends. CDR3 sequence: CASSYLGYTDTQYF. CDR3 sequence (DNA): TGTGCCAGCAGTTACCTTGGATACACAGATACGCAGTATTTT.

This clonotype has only a few counts. In nucleotides, the CDR3 is TGTGCCAGCAGCTTGGGGGGGAGCGCCTACGAGCAGTACTTC. This sequence encodes CASSLGGSAYEQYF. V usage is TRBV5-4 and J usage is TRBJ2-7, with D perhaps TRBD1 or TRBD2 (5 bases each). Deletions cut 0 bases from V and 2 bases from J, with 9 bases between. From germline, CDR1 is SGHNT and CDR2 YYREEE (reference sequence). The CDR3 consists of 14 residues.

The chain has TRBV7-2 and TRBJ1-1; D is unresolved. CDR1 SGHTA and CDR2 FQGNSA come from the germline V gene. The ends were cut back, 1 base at V and 12 bases at J, with 6 bases in the middle. This CDR3 region has 10 residues. The CDR3 here is CASSLGVPFF. Here the CDR3 DNA reads TGTGCCAGCAGCTTAGGGGTACCTTTCTTT.

This chain joins TRBV19 and TRBJ1-1; D is unresolved. This CDR3 region has 15 residues. Germline CDR1 LNHDA, CDR2 SQIVND (reference sequence). V was clipped by 0 bases and J by 2 bases, with 10 bases between them. The CDR3 sequence is CASSIDAGENTEAFF. CDR3 bases: TGTGCCAGTAGTATAGACGCAGGAGAAAACACTGAAGCTTTCTTT.

The gene calls are TRBV27 and TRBJ1-2; D remains ambiguous. CDR3 size: 14 residues. Trimming pared 5 bases from V and 0 bases from J, leaving 10 bases between. Looked up from germline, CDR1 is MNHEY and CDR2 is SMNVEV (reference sequence). The CDR3 here is CASSAGPTNYGYTF. The CDR3 nucleotides are TGTGCCAGCAGTGCGGGTCCAACTAACTATGGCTACACCTTC.

V gene TRBV7-9 combines with J gene TRBJ1-6; D might be TRBD1 (5 bases). The germline V gene has CDR1 SEHNR and CDR2 FQNEAQ (reference sequence). CDR3 length equals 13 residues. Trimming pared 3 bases from V and 9 bases from J, leaving 9 bases between. Here the CDR3 reads CASSFVGGSPLHF. As DNA, the CDR3 is TGTGCCAGCAGCTTTGTTGGGGGTTCACCCCTCCACTTT.

The V and J genes are TRBV7-9 and TRBJ2-7; TRBD1 is a possible D gene (6 bases). The CDR3 extends over 14 amino acids. Germline CDR1 and CDR2: SEHNR and FQNEAQ (reference sequence). Between the trimmed V and J ends, which lost 4 bases and 5 bases, there was a span of 15 bases. The CDR3 sequence: CASSWTASLNEQYF. DNA for the CDR3: TGTGCCAGCAGCTGGACAGCGAGTCTTAACGAGCAGTACTTC.

The rearrangement joins TRBV27 to TRBJ1-1; D ambiguous. The CDR3 spans 14 residues. Germline V gives CDR1 MNHEY, CDR2 SMNVEV (reference sequence). Trimming removed 8 bases from V and 0 bases from J, with 13 bases in between. The CDR3 DNA reads TGTGCCAGCGTTAGGACTTCACTGAACACTGAAGCTTTCTTT. Translation: CASVRTSLNTEAFF.

This chain connects TRBV4-1 to TRBJ1-5; D gene uncertain. Germline V CDR1 and CDR2: MGHRA, YSYEKL. The CDR3 length is 14 residues. The V and J ends lost 4 bases and 2 bases respectively, with 9 bases between them. CDR3 sequence reads: CASSPVPGNQPQHF. The CDR3 region has the DNA TGCGCCAGCAGCCCTGTTCCGGGCAATCAGCCCCAGCATTTT.

This rearrangement joins TRBV9 to TRBJ2-1; the D gene is possibly TRBD1 (6 bases). This CDR3 has 14 amino acids. V was cut by 3 bases and J by 2 bases, with 9 bases left in between. In germline, CDR1 is SGDLS, CDR2 YYNGEE. The CDR3 is CASSAPGAYNEQFF. CDR3 DNA: TGTGCCAGCAGCGCCCCAGGGGCCTACAATGAGCAGTTCTTC.

This chain joins TRBV9 and TRBJ1-3; D is perhaps TRBD1 (6 bases). The CDR3 length is 15 residues. Germline loops: CDR1 SGDLS, CDR2 YYNGEE. V was cut by 3 bases and J by 2 bases, with 12 bases left in between. CDR3: CASSARGGPGNTIYF. As DNA, the CDR3 is TGTGCCAGCAGCGCGAGAGGGGGGCCTGGAAACACCATATATTTT. The full variable domain, with the rest looked up from reference TRBV9 and TRBJ1-3, is DSGVTQTPKHLITATGQRVTLRCSPRSGDLSVYWYQQSLDQGLQFLIQYYNGEERAKGNILERFSAQQFPDLHSELNLSSLELGDSALYFCASSARGGPGNTIYFGEGSWLTVV.

This chain joins TRBV3-1 and TRBJ2-3; D possibly corresponds to TRBD1 (5 bases). The CDR3 is 16 residues long. Per the germline V gene, CDR1 is LGHDT and CDR2 is YNNKEL (reference sequence). Trimming pared 0 bases from V and 1 base from J, leaving 11 bases between. The CDR3 sequence: CASSQDPGLGTDTQYF. DNA of the CDR3: TGTGCCAGCAGCCAAGACCCAGGGTTAGGCACAGATACGCAGTATTTT.

V usage is TRBV7-9 and J usage is TRBJ2-5; TRBD2 matches 11 bases. The V gene's germline CDR1 is SEHNR and CDR2 FQNEAQ (reference sequence). The CDR3 spans 14 residues. With V trimmed by 3 bases and J by 6 bases, 3 bases remained unmatched. In DNA form, the CDR3 reads TGTGCCAGCAGCTTCGAGACTAGCGGGAAGACCCAGTACTTC. Residues: CASSFETSGKTQYF.

The genes are TRBV5-1 and TRBJ1-1; D possibly corresponds to TRBD1 (5 bases). Germline assignment: CDR1 SGHRS and CDR2 YFSETQ. V was shortened by 3 bases and J by 0 bases, with 12 bases between the two germline ends. This CDR3 contains 15 residues. CDR3 in DNA: TGCGCCAGCAGCTATACCGGGGGATTGAACACTGAAGCTTTCTTT. This translates into CASSYTGGLNTEAFF.

This clonotype was counted once. The V call is TRBV19, the J call TRBJ2-4, with D perhaps matching TRBD2 (5 bases). This CDR3 has 12 residues. Germline V gene data show CDR1 as LNHDA and CDR2 as SQIVND (reference sequence). V was cut by 11 bases and J by 8 bases, with 16 bases left in between. In DNA form, the CDR3 reads TGTGCCCAGCCAGGCATGAGGGACATTCAGTACTTC. It translates to CAQPGMRDIQYF.